These 20 T cell receptor beta chains were all obtained from the same sample, sequenced in a study of blood T cell repertoires in COVID-19. The data were produced by immunoSEQ multiplex PCR, yet TCRdb's version contains in-frame clones alone and is incomplete. This sample has around 380,000 clones, with 81% found just once. Sequencing was performed on peripheral blood. These receptor sequences come from a human donor with acute or convalescent COVID-19. The donor label of this sample is uncertain.

V and J are TRBV5-1 and TRBJ2-5; D perhaps matches TRBD1 (5 bases). Germline V gene data show CDR1 as SGHRS and CDR2 as YFSETQ. V lost 0 bases, J lost 2 bases, and 8 bases lay in between. The CDR3 is 14 residues long. CDR3 amino acids: CASSLAPGQETQYF. The CDR3, as DNA: TGCGCCAGCAGCTTGGCCCCAGGGCAAGAGACCCAGTACTTC.

V and J are TRBV2 and TRBJ1-5; D call uncertain. From germline, CDR1 is SNHLY and CDR2 FYNNEI. This CDR3 contains 14 residues. Trimming took 2 bases from V and 7 from J, leaving 12 bases between them. The CDR3 sequence: CASSERRERQPQHF. The CDR3 region has the DNA TGTGCCAGCAGTGAACGTAGGGAGCGGCAGCCCCAGCATTTT.

V usage is TRBV14 and J usage is TRBJ1-3; no clear D. CDR3 length equals 12 residues. Germline loops: CDR1 SGHDN, CDR2 FVKESK. V was clipped by 5 bases and J by 4 bases, with 6 bases between them. The DNA for the CDR3 is TGTGCCAGCAGCACACAAGGAAACACCATATATTTT. As protein: CASSTQGNTIYF.

This clone was seen a handful of times. This sequence joins TRBV9 and TRBJ2-5; D gene uncertain. Per germline, CDR1 SGDLS and CDR2 YYNGEE. Deletions cut 2 bases from V and 4 bases from J, with 9 bases between. The CDR3 loop spans 13 amino acids. The CDR3: CASSVASGETQYF. The CDR3 DNA follows: TGTGCCAGCAGCGTTGCGTCGGGAGAGACCCAGTACTTC.

The chain uses TRBV3-1 (or the pseudogene TRBV3-2) and TRBJ2-3, with D uncertain. Germline-derived CDR1 and CDR2 are LGHDT and YNNKEL (reference sequence). CDR3 length: 12 residues. The V end lost 3 bases, the J end lost 6 bases, and 7 bases lay between the germline ends. This CDR3 is CASSHGPDTQYF. DNA of the CDR3: TGTGCCAGCAGCCATGGCCCGGATACGCAGTATTTT.

This rearrangement joins TRBV4-1 to TRBJ1-5; unclear D gene. Between the trimmed V and J ends, which lost 0 bases and 6 bases, there was a span of 9 bases. The CDR3 has 14 amino acids. Germline values: CDR1 MGHRA, CDR2 YSYEKL. This chain's CDR3 is CASSQDRRVQPQHF. CDR3 nucleotide sequence: TGCGCCAGCAGCCAAGACAGGAGGGTTCAGCCCCAGCATTTT.

The chain uses TRBV15 and TRBJ2-5, with a possible D match to TRBD2 (5 bases). Germline V gene sequence: CDR1 LNHNV, CDR2 YYDKDF (reference sequence). Trimming stripped 0 bases from V and 4 bases from J, with 18 bases between. The CDR3 is 17 residues long. The chain's CDR3 is CATSRDPPSRGGETQYF. For the CDR3, the DNA is TGTGCCACCAGCAGAGATCCGCCTAGCCGGGGTGGAGAGACCCAGTACTTC. Full variable domain (rest looked up from reference TRBV15 and TRBJ2-5): DAMVIQNPRYQVTQFGKPVTLSCSQTLNHNVMYWYQQKSSQAPKLLFHYYDKDFNNEADTPDNFQSRRPNTSFCFLDIRSPGLGDTAMYLCATSRDPPSRGGETQYFGPGTRLLVL.

This clone occurred a few times. CDR3 bases: TGCGCCAGCAGCCACCTGGGACAGGACTATGGCTACACCTTC. This gives the protein CASSHLGQDYGYTF. This chain connects TRBV4-1 to TRBJ1-2, with TRBD1 matching 8 bases. V lost 3 bases and J lost 3; bases outside the gene matches: 3. Germline V CDR1 and CDR2: MGHRA, YSYEKL. The CDR3 has 14 amino acids.

As DNA, the CDR3 is TGCAGCGTTGGTCAGCAACAGAGCTATGGCTACACCTTC. It encodes CSVGQQQSYGYTF. This chain joins TRBV29-1 and TRBJ1-2, with D unresolved. The ends were cut back, 4 bases at V and 4 bases at J, with 13 bases in the middle. This CDR3 region has 13 residues. From germline, CDR1 is SQVTM and CDR2 ANQGSEA. Full variable domain (missing parts from reference TRBV29-1 and TRBJ1-2): SAVISQKPSRDICQRGTSLTIQCQVDSQVTMMFWYRQQPGQSLTLIATANQGSEATYESGFVIDKFPISRPNLTFSTLTVSNMSPEDSSIYLCSVGQQQSYGYTFGSGTRLTVV.

The chain links TRBV7-2 to TRBJ2-5; TRBD1 matches at 7 bases. Losses at the gene ends were 4 bases for V and 4 bases for J; bases not matched to a gene: 12. The CDR3 is 16 amino acids. Germline CDR1 and CDR2: SGHTA and FQGNSA. The CDR3 region has the DNA TGTGCCAGCAGCTCCCTACAGGGGTTGTCGGCAGAGACCCAGTACTTC. Translating gives CASSSLQGLSAETQYF. Drawing the rest from reference TRBV7-2 and TRBJ2-5, the complete variable domain is GAGVSQSPSNKVTEKGKDVELRCDPISGHTALYWYRQSLGQGLEFLIYFQGNSAPDKSGLPSDRFSAERTGGSVSTLTIQRTQQEDSAVYLCASSSLQGLSAETQYFGPGTRLLVL.

V and J are TRBV5-5 and TRBJ2-7; D call uncertain. Trimming left V 2 bases short and J 6 bases short, with 9 bases between. The germline V gene has CDR1 SGHKS and CDR2 YYEKEE (reference sequence). This CDR3 is built from 12 residues. The CDR3 spells CASSFRSGEQYF. For the CDR3, the DNA is TGTGCCAGCAGCTTTCGTTCAGGCGAGCAGTACTTC.

This clone appeared a single time. The chain employs TRBV6-5 and TRBJ2-7; TRBD1 aligns across 9 bases. Germline assignment: CDR1 MNHEY and CDR2 SVGAGI. The CDR3 length is 14 residues. V lost 8 bases and J lost 2; bases outside the gene matches: 7. The CDR3 DNA is TGTGCCAGCCGGACCGGGACAGGGCCCTACGAGCAGTACTTC. Translation gives CASRTGTGPYEQYF.

The chain carries TRBV28 and TRBJ1-6; 10 positions match TRBD1. Looked up from germline, CDR1 is MDHEN and CDR2 is SYDVKM. Germline trimming cut 6 bases from V and 4 bases from J; bases unmatched to any gene: 3. CDR3 length: 15 residues. DNA for the CDR3: TGTGCCAGCAGAAAGGGACAGGGGTATAATTCACCCCTCCACTTT. This codes for CASRKGQGYNSPLHF.

The chain combines TRBV18 with TRBJ1-3; D is perhaps TRBD1 (6 bases). V was cut by 5 bases and J by 0 bases, with 11 bases left in between. The CDR3 consists of 15 residues. Germline lookup yields CDR1 KGHSH and CDR2 LQKENI. The CDR3 nucleotides read TGTGCCAGCTCAAACCGACAGGTCTCTGGAAACACCATATATTTT. Its protein product is CASSNRQVSGNTIYF.

The gene calls are TRBV7-9 and TRBJ2-3; the D gene is possibly TRBD2 (7 bases). The V gene lost 5 bases and the J gene lost 1 base, with 19 bases spanning the gap. The CDR3 loop spans 17 amino acids. Germline CDR1 is SEHNR and CDR2 is FQNEAQ (reference sequence). The CDR3 DNA reads TGTGCCAGCAGCGTAGTGGGGGGGGCACTCCGCACAGATACGCAGTATTTT. Translating gives CASSVVGGALRTDTQYF.

The chain has TRBV30 and TRBJ1-4, with D possibly TRBD1 on 5 matching bases. Per germline, CDR1 GTSNPN and CDR2 SVGIG (reference sequence). V shed 5 bases and J shed 5 bases, with 12 bases lying between them. CDR3 length: 13 amino acids. CDR3 sequence reads: CAWGTNSNEKLFF. The CDR3, as DNA: TGTGCCTGGGGGACTAATTCGAATGAAAAACTGTTTTTT.

This chain joins TRBV5-1 and TRBJ1-1; 10 nucleotides match TRBD1. The V segment lost 3 bases and the J segment 0 bases; nucleotides outside the gene matches: 5. The CDR3 is 16 amino acids. Germline assignment: CDR1 SGHRS and CDR2 YFSETQ. This chain's CDR3 is CASSSQGQGMNTEAFF. The CDR3 DNA sequence: TGCGCCAGCAGCTCCCAGGGACAGGGGATGAACACTGAAGCTTTCTTT. The variable domain in full, completed from reference TRBV5-1 and TRBJ1-1, reads KAGVTQTPRYLIKTRGQQVTLSCSPISGHRSVSWYQQTPGQGLQFLFEYFSETQRNKGNFPGRFSGRQFSNSRSEMNVSTLELGDSALYLCASSSQGQGMNTEAFFGQGTRLTVV.

The V and J genes are TRBV6-1 and TRBJ2-7, with unresolved D. Trimming left V 0 bases short and J 3 bases short, with 15 bases between. The CDR3 covers 16 residues. The germline V gene has CDR1 MNHNS and CDR2 SASEGT. In DNA, the CDR3 is TGTGCCAGCAGTGAAGCCTTGGAGATTCCCCTCTACGAGCAGTACTTC. Translated, it gives CASSEALEIPLYEQYF.

CDR3: CSVVGRVTDTQYF. Written as DNA, the CDR3 is TGCAGCGTTGTCGGCAGGGTCACAGATACGCAGTATTTT. The rearrangement joins TRBV29-1 to TRBJ2-3; tentative D call: TRBD1 (5 bases). The germline gives CDR1 SQVTM, CDR2 ANQGSEA. V lost 4 bases and J 2 bases, leaving 10 bases between the germline ends. The CDR3 has 13 residues.

The chain carries TRBV19 and TRBJ2-3; D not resolved. The CDR3 spans 14 residues. The ends were cut back, 2 bases at V and 2 bases at J, with 8 bases in the middle. Germline CDR1 and CDR2: LNHDA and SQIVND (reference sequence). For the CDR3, the DNA is TGTGCCAGTAGTATAAGACACGCCACAGATACGCAGTATTTT. Translated: CASSIRHATDTQYF.